This TCR beta chain was observed in a study of control samples from healthy donors and cancer patients. This table comes from immunoSEQ multiplex PCR, and its TCRdb copy is limited to in-frame clones, with some not included. The sample contains around 110,000 clones, 88% of which appear only once. Sequencing was carried out using blood. The origin of this receptor is a woman between 65 and 79 years old in good health.

The CDR3 loop reads CASTRNGDGYTF. In nucleotides, the CDR3 is TGTGCCAGCACCCGGAACGGGGATGGCTACACCTTC. The chain couples TRBV7-9 to TRBJ1-2; D call uncertain. This CDR3 region has 12 residues. Germline V gene sequence: CDR1 SEHNR, CDR2 FQNEAQ (reference sequence). Trimming removed 7 bases at V and 6 bases at J, with 12 bases between.